These 29 T cell receptor beta chains originate from one sample sequenced in a study of shared clonotypes between healthy human individuals. Here immunoSEQ multiplex PCR was the method, and the copy in TCRdb shows in-frame clones only, minus some. The table includes 1.5 million to 2.5 million clones, approximately 94% detected once. CD45RO negativity and positive selection for CCR7 defined naive CD8 cells, a population that excluded terminally differentiated effector memory CD45RA+ cells. The material sequenced was naive CD8+ T cells sorted from blood. The receptor set was obtained from a man aged 18 to 30 in good health.

The CDR3 spells CASSLSGSASSYEQYF. The CDR3 DNA reads TGTGCCAGCAGTTTATCGGGAAGCGCTAGCTCCTACGAGCAGTACTTC. This chain joins TRBV27 and TRBJ2-7; D unresolved. V was pared by 0 bases and J by 0 bases, with 12 bases between. CDR3 length: 16 residues. In germline, CDR1 is MNHEY, CDR2 SMNVEV (reference sequence).

V usage is TRBV4-1 and J usage is TRBJ1-1; no clear D. Germline-derived CDR1 and CDR2 are MGHRA and YSYEKL. CDR3 size: 15 residues. Trimming removed 4 bases at V and 4 bases at J, with 16 bases between. The CDR3 coding sequence is TGCGCCAGCAGCCCTACGGAGCTGAGTGGCACTGAAGCTTTCTTT. It encodes CASSPTELSGTEAFF.

This rearrangement joins TRBV13 to TRBJ2-7, with 8 bases that match TRBD2. From germline, CDR1 is PRHDT and CDR2 FYEKMQ (reference sequence). The CDR3 is 13 amino acids. V gave up 4 bases and J gave up 5 bases; unmatched junction bases: 4. The CDR3 spells CASSSGGADEQYF. The CDR3 DNA sequence: TGTGCCAGCAGCTCGGGAGGGGCTGACGAGCAGTACTTC.

The DNA for the CDR3 is TGCGCCAGCAGCGGCACCTTAGACTACGAGCAGTACTTC. This codes for CASSGTLDYEQYF. This rearrangement joins TRBV4-3 to TRBJ2-7; no firm D call. From germline, CDR1 is LGHNA and CDR2 YSLEER. Trimming pared 5 bases from V and 3 bases from J, leaving 11 bases between. The CDR3 runs 13 residues.

The V gene is TRBV4-1, the J gene TRBJ2-2, with D tentatively TRBD1 (6 bases). Trimming stripped 4 bases from V and 1 base from J, with 10 bases between. CDR3 length: 15 amino acids. CDR1 is MGHRA and CDR2 is YSYEKL in the germline V gene. The CDR3 spells CASSPGDLNTGELFF. The DNA for the CDR3 is TGCGCCAGCAGCCCAGGGGATTTGAACACCGGGGAGCTGTTTTTT.

The rearrangement uses TRBV28 and TRBJ2-3; D gene unclear. Trimming took off 2 bases at V and 4 bases at J, with 4 bases between the two ends. Germline assignment: CDR1 MDHEN and CDR2 SYDVKM. CDR3 size: 12 residues. CDR3 sequence: CASSLPADTQYF. The CDR3 nucleotides read TGTGCCAGCAGTTTACCGGCAGATACGCAGTATTTT.

This chain links TRBV2 with TRBJ2-3, with D tentatively TRBD2 (5 bases). Between the trimmed V and J ends, which lost 4 bases and 0 bases, there was a span of 14 bases. Germline V gene lookup returns CDR1 SNHLY and CDR2 FYNNEI. CDR3 length equals 16 residues. The CDR3 sequence: CASSALAPQSTDTQYF. Here the CDR3 DNA reads TGTGCCAGCAGTGCTTTAGCGCCTCAGAGCACAGATACGCAGTATTTT. Using reference TRBV2 and TRBJ2-3 for the parts outside the CDR3, the full variable domain is EPEVTQTPSHQVTQMGQEVILRCVPISNHLYFYWYRQILGQKVEFLVSFYNNEISEKSEIFDDQFSVERPDGSNFTLKIRSTKLEDSAMYFCASSALAPQSTDTQYFGPGTRLTVL.

The chain has TRBV7-9 and TRBJ2-7; the D is unclear. This CDR3 region has 13 residues. V was pared by 4 bases and J by 4 bases, with 11 bases between. Germline CDR1 reads SEHNR; CDR2 reads FQNEAQ (reference sequence). The CDR3 protein is CASSYSNEYEQYF. The CDR3 DNA reads as TGTGCCAGCAGCTACTCAAACGAATACGAGCAGTACTTC.

V usage is TRBV6-5 and J usage is TRBJ1-1; D not certain. The CDR3 extends over 13 amino acids. From germline, CDR1 is MNHEY and CDR2 SVGAGI. Trimming removed 7 bases at V and 0 bases at J, with 9 bases between. In DNA, the CDR3 is TGTGCCAGCACCGGAGGAATGAACACTGAAGCTTTCTTT. This sequence encodes CASTGGMNTEAFF.

The chain links TRBV6-5 to TRBJ2-7; D ambiguous. With 6 bases removed from V and 2 bases from J, the gap between germline ends came to 17 bases. Germline V gene lookup returns CDR1 MNHEY and CDR2 SVGAGI. The CDR3 extends over 15 amino acids. CDR3 coding DNA: TGTGCCAGCAGCACCCGCCAGGATCCCCCCTACGAGCAGTACTTC. Translating gives CASSTRQDPPYEQYF.

The rearrangement uses TRBV30 and TRBJ1-6; 7 bases match TRBD1. Germline CDR1 reads GTSNPN; CDR2 reads SVGIG (reference sequence). The CDR3 is made up of 15 amino acids. Trimming removed 3 bases from V and 6 bases from J; junction bases left unmatched: 8. CDR3 nucleotide sequence: TGTGCCTGGAGCGACCCGAGGGGGCTTAATTCACCCCTCCACTTT. Its protein product is CAWSDPRGLNSPLHF.

This clone was picked up one time. J is TRBJ2-3 and V is TRBV6-1; TRBD2 matches at 7 bases. This CDR3 has 12 residues. Germline CDR1 MNHNS, CDR2 SASEGT. The V and J ends lost 7 bases and 5 bases, in that order; junction bases with no gene match: 3. This CDR3 reads CASILAKDTQYF. The DNA for the CDR3 is TGTGCCAGCATACTAGCGAAAGATACGCAGTATTTT.

The gene calls are TRBV9 and TRBJ1-2; a possible D gene is TRBD1 (5 bases). CDR1 is SGDLS and CDR2 is YYNGEE in the germline V gene. The CDR3 totals 14 residues. Trimming cost V 4 bases and J 1 base, with 11 bases left between them. The CDR3 protein is CASSFGASNYGYTF. CDR3 coding DNA: TGTGCCAGCAGCTTCGGGGCGAGTAACTATGGCTACACCTTC.

Note on this clone: The same CDR3 can be traced to other DNA sequences in this sample. The chain couples TRBV2 to TRBJ2-7; D is uncertain. This CDR3 is 12 amino acids long. Germline CDR1 is SNHLY and CDR2 is FYNNEI. Trimming removed 1 base from V and 2 bases from J, with 3 bases in between. CDR3 bases: TGTGCCAGCAGTGAAGTGGCCTACGAGCAGTACTTC. Residues: CASSEVAYEQYF.

The V and J genes are TRBV27 and TRBJ2-1; 11 positions agree with TRBD2. There are 14 residues in the CDR3. Looked up from germline, CDR1 is MNHEY and CDR2 is SMNVEV (reference sequence). J was trimmed by 10 bases and V by 2 bases; bases with no gene match: 4. CDR3 DNA sequence: TGTGCCAGCAGTTTACTAGCGGGAGGCCCCGAGCAGTTCTTC. It translates to CASSLLAGGPEQFF.

The chain is built from TRBV7-9 and TRBJ1-2; D remains unclear. This CDR3 is built from 15 residues. The ends were cut back, 2 bases at V and 3 bases at J, with 13 bases in the middle. Germline CDR1 SEHNR, CDR2 FQNEAQ (reference sequence). The CDR3 sequence: CASSLPLPSDYGYTF. CDR3 coding DNA: TGTGCCAGCAGCTTACCGTTGCCCTCCGACTATGGCTACACCTTC.

V usage is TRBV28 and J usage is TRBJ2-6, with 8 bases aligning to TRBD1. The germline CDR1 and CDR2 sequences are MDHEN and SYDVKM. The CDR3 is made up of 17 amino acids. Trimming cost V 6 bases and J 4 bases; bases outside gene matches: 11. The CDR3 DNA reads TGTGCCAGCAGCTCGGACAGGGAGTTAGAGGGGGCCAACGTCCTGACTTTC. Its protein is CASSSDRELEGANVLTF.

The rearrangement links TRBV6-1 to TRBJ2-5, with TRBD1 identical over 9 bases. The DNA end favors TRBJ2-7, so the J call may be wrong. Germline V lookup: CDR1 MNHNS, CDR2 SASEGT. The CDR3 runs to 15 residues. The CDR3 nucleotides read TGTGCCAGCGTACCACCCGGGACAGGGTGGTACGAGCAGTACTTC. This codes for CASVPPGTGWYEQYF.

The rearrangement uses TRBV28 and TRBJ1-2; TRBD1 might be the D (5 bases). Germline-derived CDR1 and CDR2 are MDHEN and SYDVKM. V gave up 2 bases and J gave up 5 bases, with 12 bases separating them. CDR3 size: 14 residues. CDR3: CASSLDIGHYGYTF. The CDR3 bases are TGTGCCAGCAGTTTAGACATCGGACATTATGGCTACACCTTC.

The V call is TRBV29-1, the J call TRBJ1-1, with D unclear. This CDR3 region has 13 residues. With 4 bases removed from V and 4 bases from J, the gap between germline ends came to 13 bases. CDR1 and CDR2 (germline): SQVTM, ANQGSEA. CDR3 loop: CSVGIGPGTEAFF. The CDR3 DNA follows: TGCAGCGTTGGGATTGGCCCCGGCACTGAAGCTTTCTTT.

The CDR3 protein is CASSLKGGETQYF. The DNA for the CDR3 is TGCGCCAGCAGCTTGAAGGGTGGAGAGACCCAGTACTTC. The chain has TRBV5-1 and TRBJ2-5; D gene unclear. Between the trimmed V and J ends, which lost 1 base and 4 bases, there was a span of 8 bases. The CDR3 runs to 13 residues. Germline V lookup: CDR1 SGHRS, CDR2 YFSETQ.

This CDR3 reads CASSQDKGSGANVLTF. The CDR3 DNA follows: TGCGCCAGCAGCCAAGATAAGGGCTCTGGGGCCAACGTCCTGACTTTC. This rearrangement joins TRBV4-3 to TRBJ2-6; D gene ambiguous. The CDR3 loop spans 16 amino acids. Per the germline V gene, CDR1 is LGHNA and CDR2 is YSLEER. Trimming left V 0 bases short and J 0 bases short, with 6 bases between.

This clone was detected a few times. The genes are TRBV9 and TRBJ1-2, with a weak D call TRBD1 (5 bases). CDR1 is SGDLS, CDR2 YYNGEE, per germline. The ends were cut back, 3 bases at V and 4 bases at J, with 16 bases in the middle. The CDR3 length is 15 residues. The CDR3 nucleotides are TGTGCCAGCAGCGAGTTGGGAGGGGCAGGCTATGGCTACACCTTC. Protein product: CASSELGGAGYGYTF.

The CDR3 DNA sequence: TGTGCCAGCAGCTTAGAAGGAGGGGGAACCTACGAGCAGTACTTC. Its translation is CASSLEGGGTYEQYF. The chain couples TRBV11-2 to TRBJ2-7; D is tentatively TRBD1 or TRBD2 (6 bases each). CDR1 SGHAT and CDR2 FQNNGV come from the germline V gene. There are 15 residues in the CDR3. V dropped 0 bases and J dropped 2 bases, with 11 bases sitting between them.

The J gene is TRBJ2-2, the V gene TRBV4-3; no definite D call. This CDR3 is built from 14 residues. Trimming cost V 3 bases and J 2 bases, with 7 bases left between them. Germline CDR1 and CDR2: LGHNA and YSLEER. The CDR3 region is CASSQDINTGELFF. The CDR3 bases are TGCGCCAGCAGCCAGGATATTAACACCGGGGAGCTGTTTTTT.

This chain connects TRBV30 to TRBJ1-3; D is unresolved. The V end was cut by 5 bases, the J end by 4 bases, with 9 bases between. This CDR3 spans 12 amino acids. Germline V lookup: CDR1 GTSNPN, CDR2 SVGIG (reference sequence). The CDR3 nucleotides are TGTGCCTGGGGGAGAGACGGAAACACCATATATTTT. Protein product: CAWGRDGNTIYF.

The genes are TRBV2 and TRBJ2-7; no clear D gene. In germline, CDR1 is SNHLY, CDR2 FYNNEI. The ends were cut back, 0 bases at V and 5 bases at J, with 5 bases in the middle. This CDR3 region has 12 residues. The CDR3 sequence: CASSEALDEQYF. The CDR3 region has the DNA TGTGCCAGCAGTGAAGCGCTAGACGAGCAGTACTTC. The full variable domain, with the rest looked up from reference TRBV2 and TRBJ2-7, is EPEVTQTPSHQVTQMGQEVILRCVPISNHLYFYWYRQILGQKVEFLVSFYNNEISEKSEIFDDQFSVERPDGSNFTLKIRSTKLEDSAMYFCASSEALDEQYFGPGTRLTVT.

V gene TRBV6-6 combines with J gene TRBJ1-2; 7 nucleotides align to TRBD1. Germline values: CDR1 MNHNY, CDR2 SVGAGI (reference sequence). With 6 bases clipped from V and 1 base from J, the junction kept 5 bases outside the gene matches. The CDR3 extends over 14 amino acids. Written as DNA, the CDR3 is TGTGCCAGCAGCCCGGGACAGCTTAACTATGGCTACACCTTC. Its protein product is CASSPGQLNYGYTF.

In DNA, the CDR3 is TGTGCCAGCAGCTTGGACTTCTCAGGTGCCGGGTTCTACGAGCAGTACTTC. It is translated as CASSLDFSGAGFYEQYF. V usage is TRBV5-6 and J usage is TRBJ2-7; no clear D. The CDR3 extends over 17 amino acids. Between the trimmed V and J ends, which lost 0 bases and 3 bases, there was a span of 19 bases. From germline, CDR1 is SGHDT and CDR2 YYEEEE.